This TCR beta chain stems from a study of T cells in Graves' hyperthyroidism and ophthalmopathy. Study-level results: The model forecast ophthalmopathy, anticipating it by a median approximately 6 months before onset.

Germline V gives CDR1 SGHVS, CDR2 FQNEAQ. This CDR3 contains 14 residues. The V and J ends lost 8 bases and 1 base respectively, with 11 bases between them. Regions amplified from RNA transcripts were the TCR beta CDR3 regions. TCR CDR3 regions were first amplified by RT-PCR with HTBI primers. TCRdb analysed the multiplex PCR reads with MiXCR anew, one entry per CDR3 protein. The table has tens of thousands of distinct CDR3 sequences, around 53% seen once. This clonotype is classed as medium-sized (0.01 to 0.1%). No antigen is known for it. Orbital computed tomography and thyroid ultrasound, together with serum TRAb and thyroxine and clinical symptoms, were used for diagnoses.

The chain employs TRBV7-8 and TRBJ2-2, with no clear D. The sequenced sample consisted of blood. The receptor's source is a woman aged 40-49 years with Graves' ophthalmopathy. The CDR3 bases are TGTGCCAGCCAGCACTACCGGAACACCGGGGAGCTGTTTTTT. It encodes CASQHYRNTGELFF.